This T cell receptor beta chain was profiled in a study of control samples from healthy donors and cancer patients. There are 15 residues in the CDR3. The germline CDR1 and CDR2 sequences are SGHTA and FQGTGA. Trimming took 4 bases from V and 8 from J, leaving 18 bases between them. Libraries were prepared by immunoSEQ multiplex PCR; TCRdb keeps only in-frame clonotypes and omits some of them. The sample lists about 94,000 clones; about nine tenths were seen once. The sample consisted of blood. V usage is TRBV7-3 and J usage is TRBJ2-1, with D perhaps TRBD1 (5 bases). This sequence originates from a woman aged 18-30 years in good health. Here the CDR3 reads CASSSQSGIGDEQFF. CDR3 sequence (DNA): TGTGCCAGCAGCTCCCAGTCAGGGATTGGCGATGAGCAGTTCTTC.